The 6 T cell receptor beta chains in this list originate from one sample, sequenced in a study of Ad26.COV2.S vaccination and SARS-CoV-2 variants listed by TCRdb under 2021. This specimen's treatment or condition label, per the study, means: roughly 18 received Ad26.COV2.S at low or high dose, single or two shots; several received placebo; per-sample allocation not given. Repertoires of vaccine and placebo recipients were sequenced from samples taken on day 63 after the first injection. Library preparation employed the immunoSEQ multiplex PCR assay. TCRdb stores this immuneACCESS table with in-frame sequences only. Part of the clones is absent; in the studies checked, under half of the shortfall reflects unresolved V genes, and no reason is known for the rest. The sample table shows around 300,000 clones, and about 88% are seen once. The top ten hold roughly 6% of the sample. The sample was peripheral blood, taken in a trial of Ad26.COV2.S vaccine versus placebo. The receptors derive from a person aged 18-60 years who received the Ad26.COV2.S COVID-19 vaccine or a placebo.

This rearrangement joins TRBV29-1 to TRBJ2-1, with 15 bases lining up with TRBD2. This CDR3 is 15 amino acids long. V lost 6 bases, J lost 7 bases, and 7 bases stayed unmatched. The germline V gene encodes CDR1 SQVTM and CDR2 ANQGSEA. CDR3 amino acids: CSVRTGTSGGNEQFF. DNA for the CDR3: TGCAGCGTGCGAACCGGGACTAGCGGGGGGAATGAGCAGTTCTTC.

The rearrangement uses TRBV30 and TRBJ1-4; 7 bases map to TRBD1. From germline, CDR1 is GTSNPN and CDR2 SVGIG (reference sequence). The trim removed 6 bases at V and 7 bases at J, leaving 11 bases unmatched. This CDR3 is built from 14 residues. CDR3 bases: TGTGCCTGCGCCAGGGGGGGAGGGAGTGAAAAACTGTTTTTT. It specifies CACARGGGSEKLFF.

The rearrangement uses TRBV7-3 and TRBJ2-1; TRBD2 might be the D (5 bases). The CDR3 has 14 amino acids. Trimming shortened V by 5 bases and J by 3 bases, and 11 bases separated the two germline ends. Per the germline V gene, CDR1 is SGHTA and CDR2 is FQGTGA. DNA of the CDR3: TGTGCCAGCAGCCGCCGGGGTTACTACAATGAGCAGTTCTTC. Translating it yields CASSRRGYYNEQFF. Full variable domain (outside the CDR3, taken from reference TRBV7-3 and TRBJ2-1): GAGVSQTPSNKVTEKGKYVELRCDPISGHTALYWYRQSLGQGPEFLIYFQGTGAADDSGLPNDRFFAVRPEGSVSTLKIQRTERGDSAVYLCASSRRGYYNEQFFGPGTRLTVL.

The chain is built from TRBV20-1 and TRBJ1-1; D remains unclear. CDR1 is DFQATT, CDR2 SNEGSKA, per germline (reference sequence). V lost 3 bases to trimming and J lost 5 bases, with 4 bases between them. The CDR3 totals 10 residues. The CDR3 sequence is CSARGTEAFF. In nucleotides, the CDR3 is TGCAGTGCTAGGGGGACTGAAGCTTTCTTT.

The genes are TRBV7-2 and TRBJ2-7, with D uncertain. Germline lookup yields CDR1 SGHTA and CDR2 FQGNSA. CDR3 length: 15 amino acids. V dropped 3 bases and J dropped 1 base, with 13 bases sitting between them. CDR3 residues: CASSFVASISYEQYF. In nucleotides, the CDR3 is TGTGCCAGCAGCTTCGTGGCTAGTATTTCCTACGAGCAGTACTTC.

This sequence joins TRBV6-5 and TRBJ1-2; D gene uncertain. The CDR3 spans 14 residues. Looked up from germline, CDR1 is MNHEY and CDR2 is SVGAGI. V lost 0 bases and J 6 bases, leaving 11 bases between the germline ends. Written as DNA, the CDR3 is TGTGCCAGCAGTTACTCTACAAGGGTTAATGGCTACACCTTC. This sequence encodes CASSYSTRVNGYTF.